This entry lists 30 T cell receptor beta chains sequenced from one sample in a study of blood T cell repertoires in COVID-19 (dated by TCRdb to about 2020). The library was obtained by the immunoSEQ multiplex PCR assay. TCRdb carries this immuneACCESS record with in-frame sequences only. Its versions omit some clonotypes, under half of them owing to an unresolved V gene in the studies checked, with the rest unexplained. A total of approximately 220,000 clones appear in this sample, 80% to 90% of them only once. 2.9% of the sample rests with the top ten. The sample comprised peripheral blood. These receptors all stem from a man aged 50 to 59 who had recovered from COVID-19.

This clone was counted between two and nine times. The V gene is TRBV5-1, the J gene TRBJ2-7; D uncertain. The CDR3 runs 16 residues. CDR1 and CDR2 from the germline V gene are SGHRS and YFSETQ. V lost 1 base to trimming and J lost 0 bases, with 14 bases between them. DNA for the CDR3: TGCGCCAGCAGCTTGACTATATCGGTGCCCTCCTACGAGCAGTACTTC. Its protein is CASSLTISVPSYEQYF.

This chain uses TRBV2 with TRBJ1-4; 8 nucleotides align to TRBD1. This CDR3 has 16 amino acids. Germline CDR1 reads SNHLY; CDR2 reads FYNNEI. J lost 6 bases, V lost 6 bases, and 12 bases had no gene match. The CDR3 DNA sequence: TGTGCCAGCAGGGAGACCTCCGGGACAGGAGATGAAAAACTGTTTTTT. It translates to CASRETSGTGDEKLFF.

The chain combines TRBV7-8 with TRBJ2-2; 9 bases align to TRBD2. This CDR3 is built from 16 residues. Germline CDR1 is SGHVS and CDR2 is FQNEAQ. Losses at the gene ends were 3 bases for V and 4 bases for J; bases not matched to a gene: 6. DNA for the CDR3: TGTGCCAGCAGCTTCCAAGGGACTAGCAGCACCGGGGAGCTGTTTTTT. Protein: CASSFQGTSSTGELFF.

V is TRBV27 and J is TRBJ2-7; 11 positions agree with TRBD2. J gave up 1 base and V 1 base, and 6 bases lay outside the gene matches. The CDR3 contains 17 residues. CDR1 and CDR2 (germline): MNHEY, SMNVEV (reference sequence). The CDR3 DNA reads as TGTGCCAGCAGTTTATGGGGGCTAGCGGGGGGATCCTACGAGCAGTACTTC. Protein: CASSLWGLAGGSYEQYF.

The V call is TRBV7-2, the J call TRBJ2-3; D unclear. Germline CDR1 is SGHTA and CDR2 is FQGNSA. The CDR3 length is 15 residues. Trimming stripped 5 bases from V and 4 bases from J, with 16 bases between. CDR3 nucleotides: TGTGCCAGCAGCCCCTCAGGATTACCGGCAGATACGCAGTATTTT. Translating it yields CASSPSGLPADTQYF.

The CDR3 loop reads CATASSGSSYNEQFF. As DNA, the CDR3 is TGTGCCACCGCGTCTAGCGGGAGCTCCTACAATGAGCAGTTCTTC. The chain joins TRBV27 to TRBJ2-1, with 10 bases identical to TRBD2. There are 15 residues in the CDR3. Germline CDR1 and CDR2: MNHEY and SMNVEV (reference sequence). V lost 10 bases to trimming and J lost 0 bases; unmatched junction nucleotides: 6.

This chain links TRBV28 with TRBJ1-2; D gene unclear. The germline V and J ends were trimmed by 3 bases and 2 bases, with 7 bases remaining between them. The CDR3 has 13 residues. Germline values: CDR1 MDHEN, CDR2 SYDVKM. This chain's CDR3 is CASSFSGNYGYTF. The CDR3 region has the DNA TGTGCCAGCAGTTTTTCGGGGAACTATGGCTACACCTTC.

V gene TRBV7-2 combines with J gene TRBJ2-2; TRBD2 matches 11 bases. Per germline, CDR1 SGHTA and CDR2 FQGNSA. This CDR3 contains 17 residues. V lost 1 base and J lost 7; bases outside the gene matches: 8. CDR3 protein: CASSLEGLAVPGGELFF. CDR3 DNA sequence: TGTGCCAGCAGCTTAGAGGGACTAGCGGTGCCGGGCGGGGAGCTGTTTTTT.

CDR3 protein: CASSPPTGVGTDTQYF. CDR3 bases: TGTGCCAGCTCACCACCGACGGGGGTTGGCACAGATACGCAGTATTTT. The chain links TRBV18 to TRBJ2-3; tentatively, D is TRBD2 (6 bases). The CDR3 is 16 amino acids. Trimming shortened V by 0 bases and J by 1 base, and 11 bases separated the two germline ends. Germline V gives CDR1 KGHSH, CDR2 LQKENI.

This clone was detected a few times. The chain is built from TRBV6-5 and TRBJ2-5, with 9 bases matching TRBD1. Germline V gives CDR1 MNHEY, CDR2 SVGAGI. V was clipped by 3 bases and J by 3 bases; unmatched bases: 2. The CDR3 has 14 residues. This CDR3 is CASSYGTGKETQYF. In DNA form, the CDR3 reads TGTGCCAGCAGTTATGGGACAGGGAAAGAGACCCAGTACTTC.

The V call is TRBV3-1 (or the pseudogene TRBV3-2), the J call TRBJ2-7; 8 bases map to TRBD2. The CDR3 totals 13 residues. Germline V lookup: CDR1 LGHDT, CDR2 YNNKEL (reference sequence). Unmatched junction bases numbered 4, after V lost 6 bases and J lost 3 bases. The CDR3 DNA reads as TGTGCCAGCAGTCTAGCGGGTCGCTACGAGCAGTACTTC. Translated, it gives CASSLAGRYEQYF.

This rearrangement joins TRBV10-1 to TRBJ2-3; 7 nucleotides line up with TRBD2. CDR1 WNHNN and CDR2 SYGVQD come from the germline V gene (reference sequence). The junction had 2 bases not matched to a gene; V was cut back by 3 bases and J by 2 bases. CDR3 size: 14 residues. DNA for the CDR3: TGCGCCAGCAGTGATCAGCGGGACACAGATACGCAGTATTTT. Amino acid sequence: CASSDQRDTDTQYF.

V and J are TRBV19 and TRBJ2-1, with 7 bases aligning to TRBD1. Germline CDR1 and CDR2: LNHDA and SQIVND (reference sequence). There are 15 residues in the CDR3. V was pared by 3 bases and J by 3 bases, with 5 bases of the junction left unmatched. The CDR3 DNA sequence: TGTGCCAGTAGTATCCGTGGACAGGACTACAATGAGCAGTTCTTC. Its translation: CASSIRGQDYNEQFF.

The chain combines TRBV5-4 with TRBJ1-1; a possible D gene is TRBD1 (6 bases). The V end was cut by 5 bases, the J end by 0 bases, with 14 bases between. This CDR3 comprises 15 residues. Germline V gives CDR1 SGHNT, CDR2 YYREEE (reference sequence). The chain's CDR3 is CASRPQGRMNTEAFF. As DNA, the CDR3 is TGTGCCAGCAGACCCCAGGGGAGAATGAACACTGAAGCTTTCTTT.

The V gene is TRBV18, the J gene TRBJ1-5; tentative D call: TRBD1 (6 bases). CDR3 size: 15 residues. Per the germline V gene, CDR1 is KGHSH and CDR2 is LQKENI. V was clipped by 2 bases and J by 3 bases, with 11 bases between them. The CDR3: CASSPSYRDNQPQHF. DNA for the CDR3: TGTGCCAGCTCACCATCGTACAGGGACAATCAGCCCCAGCATTTT.

This chain uses TRBV29-1 with TRBJ2-5; 9 positions agree with TRBD1. Germline CDR1 reads SQVTM; CDR2 reads ANQGSEA. The CDR3 contains 12 residues. J was trimmed by 4 bases and V by 6 bases; bases with no gene match: 3. CDR3 coding DNA: TGCAGCGTGGGACAGGGTCGAGAGACCCAGTACTTC. This encodes CSVGQGRETQYF.

In this sample, this clone turned up once. The gene calls are TRBV18 and TRBJ2-1; 9 nucleotides agree with TRBD1. CDR1 KGHSH and CDR2 LQKENI come from the germline V gene. This CDR3 spans 16 amino acids. V shed 1 base and J 3 bases; nucleotides not matched to a gene: 4. The CDR3 region is CASSPRGQGFYNEQFF. CDR3 nucleotides: TGTGCCAGCTCACCACGAGGACAGGGGTTCTACAATGAGCAGTTCTTC.

The V and J genes are TRBV10-1 and TRBJ2-1, with 7 bases that match TRBD2. CDR1 WNHNN and CDR2 SYGVQD come from the germline V gene (reference sequence). Losses at the gene ends were 2 bases for V and 5 bases for J; bases not matched to a gene: 6. The length of the CDR3 is 15 residues. The chain's CDR3 is CASSEAGVGNNEQFF. The CDR3 DNA reads TGCGCCAGCAGTGAGGCGGGAGTGGGGAACAATGAGCAGTTCTTC.

The chain couples TRBV7-6 to TRBJ2-5; D gene uncertain. CDR1 is SGHVS and CDR2 is FNYEAQ in the germline V gene. The CDR3 contains 14 residues. V lost 5 bases and J 2 bases, leaving 12 bases between the germline ends. CDR3 sequence (DNA): TGTGCCAGCAGCAGATCAGGAACTCAAGAGACCCAGTACTTC. This translates into CASSRSGTQETQYF.

V and J are TRBV11-2 and TRBJ2-1; D is possibly TRBD1 (6 bases). Per germline, CDR1 SGHAT and CDR2 FQNNGV. V was trimmed by 6 bases and J by 0 bases, leaving 18 bases between them. This CDR3 has 17 amino acids. The chain's CDR3 is CASRPQGPWSSYNEQFF. The CDR3 nucleotides are TGTGCCAGCAGACCTCAGGGGCCGTGGAGCTCCTACAATGAGCAGTTCTTC.

This clone has a handful of counts. The rearrangement joins TRBV29-1 to TRBJ2-3; TRBD2 matches 8 bases. Unmatched junction bases numbered 8, after V lost 3 bases and J lost 0 bases. There are 16 residues in the CDR3. The V gene's germline CDR1 is SQVTM and CDR2 ANQGSEA. The CDR3 sequence: CSVEGAGGLSTDTQYF. The CDR3 DNA sequence: TGCAGCGTTGAGGGGGCGGGAGGTCTTAGCACAGATACGCAGTATTTT.

This chain uses TRBV28 with TRBJ1-3, with D tentatively TRBD1 (5 bases). Deletions cut 1 base from V and 4 bases from J, with 23 bases between. There are 19 residues in the CDR3. Germline V gene sequence: CDR1 MDHEN, CDR2 SYDVKM. The CDR3 here is CASSLSGPGGGTRGNTIYF. The CDR3 region has the DNA TGTGCCAGCAGTTTATCGGGGCCGGGTGGTGGGACTAGAGGAAACACCATATATTTT. Variable domain in full (rest from reference TRBV28 and TRBJ1-3): DVKVTQSSRYLVKRTGEKVFLECVQDMDHENMFWYRQDPGLGLRLIYFSYDVKMKEKGDIPEGYSVSREKKERFSLILESASTNQTSMYLCASSLSGPGGGTRGNTIYFGEGSWLTVV.

The V call is TRBV5-1, the J call TRBJ2-7; TRBD1 matches 10 bases. CDR1 and CDR2 (germline): SGHRS, YFSETQ. With 2 bases clipped from V and 12 bases from J, the junction kept 17 bases outside the gene matches. This CDR3 spans 16 amino acids. The CDR3 sequence is CASSFLGSGQGTPTYF. The CDR3 DNA reads as TGCGCCAGCAGCTTTCTGGGATCGGGACAGGGGACCCCAACGTACTTC.

This chain links TRBV2 with TRBJ1-4; 7 nucleotides match TRBD1. With V trimmed by 4 bases and J by 3 bases, 5 bases remained unmatched. CDR1 is SNHLY, CDR2 FYNNEI, per germline. The CDR3 sequence is 15 residues long. CDR3 nucleotides: TGTGCCAGCAGTGTTAGGGGGCTATCTAATGAAAAACTGTTTTTT. Translation gives CASSVRGLSNEKLFF.

The chain joins TRBV28 to TRBJ1-4; D ambiguous. V shed 7 bases and J shed 16 bases, with 19 bases lying between them. CDR1 is MDHEN and CDR2 is SYDVKM in the germline V gene. The CDR3 spans 12 residues. The CDR3: CASTSEARKPFF. As DNA, the CDR3 is TGTGCCAGCACCTCGGAGGCCAGAAAGCCGTTTTTT.

This rearrangement joins TRBV6-6 to TRBJ2-7; 13 nucleotides line up with TRBD2. The ends lost 7 bases at V and 0 bases at J; junction bases unmatched: 6. The CDR3 consists of 16 residues. Germline V gives CDR1 MNHNY, CDR2 SVGAGI (reference sequence). The CDR3 here is CASTPRTSGSSYEQYF. The DNA of the CDR3 is TGTGCCAGCACCCCGAGGACTAGCGGGAGCTCCTACGAGCAGTACTTC.

This clone has just one count. This chain uses TRBV19 with TRBJ1-1; a weak D match, TRBD1 (6 bases). This CDR3 contains 13 residues. Germline assignment: CDR1 LNHDA and CDR2 SQIVND (reference sequence). V dropped 9 bases and J dropped 5 bases, with 16 bases sitting between them. The CDR3 loop is CASPRQARTEAFF. CDR3 coding DNA: TGTGCCAGCCCTAGACAGGCTAGAACTGAAGCTTTCTTT.

The chain links TRBV20-1 to TRBJ1-2; no reliable D call. Germline V gene sequence: CDR1 DFQATT, CDR2 SNEGSKA (reference sequence). This CDR3 is built from 11 residues. Trimming took 3 bases from V and 4 from J, leaving 6 bases between them. DNA of the CDR3: TGCAGTGCTAGTCCCAGCTATGGCTACACCTTC. Protein: CSASPSYGYTF.

The gene calls are TRBV6-5 and TRBJ1-1; D is ambiguous. Looked up from germline, CDR1 is MNHEY and CDR2 is SVGAGI. V was pared by 2 bases and J by 5 bases, with 18 bases between. The CDR3 is made up of 16 amino acids. In DNA form, the CDR3 reads TGTGCCAGCAGTTACCCTCGGGAGGGTTTTGGAACTGAAGCTTTCTTT. Its translation is CASSYPREGFGTEAFF.

The V call is TRBV20-1, the J call TRBJ2-7; D might be TRBD2 (5 bases). CDR3 length equals 14 residues. CDR1 DFQATT and CDR2 SNEGSKA come from the germline V gene (reference sequence). The ends were cut back, 3 bases at V and 2 bases at J, with 14 bases in the middle. CDR3 protein: CSASSISGAYEQYF. Written as DNA, the CDR3 is TGCAGTGCTAGTAGCATCAGCGGAGCCTACGAGCAGTACTTC.